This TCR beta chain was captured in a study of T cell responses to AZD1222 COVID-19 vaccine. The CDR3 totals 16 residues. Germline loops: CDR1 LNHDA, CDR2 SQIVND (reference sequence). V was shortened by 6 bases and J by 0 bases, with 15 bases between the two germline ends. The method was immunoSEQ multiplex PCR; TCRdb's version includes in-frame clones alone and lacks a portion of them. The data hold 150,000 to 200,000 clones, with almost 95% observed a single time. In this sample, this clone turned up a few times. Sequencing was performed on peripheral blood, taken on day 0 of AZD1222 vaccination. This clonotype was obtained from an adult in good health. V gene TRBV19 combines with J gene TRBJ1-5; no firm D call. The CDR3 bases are TGTGCCAGTAGCCCTAAACAGTGGATTAGCAATCAGCCCCAGCATTTT. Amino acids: CASSPKQWISNQPQHF. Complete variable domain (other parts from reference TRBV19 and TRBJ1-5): DGGITQSPKYLFRKEGQNVTLSCEQNLNHDAMYWYRQDPGQGLRLIYYSQIVNDFQKGDIAEGYSVSREKKESFPLTVTSAQKNPTAFYLCASSPKQWISNQPQHFGDGTRLSIL.